This T cell receptor beta chain was profiled in a study of T cell responses to AZD1222 COVID-19 vaccine. Points from the study as a whole: There were vaccine-associated CD4 TCRs across spike, dominant at 160-218 and 743-854. The breadth and depth of Spike-specific TCRs increased once two AZD1222 doses had been given. Baseline testing showed seropositivity in only five or six AZD1222 recipients.

About this clone: The antigen is undetermined.

Clones were read by immunoSEQ multiplex PCR, and TCRdb kept only the in-frame ones, dropping some. The sample yields some 200,000 clones, roughly 92% seen once. CDR3 size: 15 residues. V trimming: 4 bases; J trimming: 7 bases; junction bases outside the gene matches: 9. CDR1 and CDR2 from the germline V gene are SGHTA and FQGNSA. This receptor was obtained from an adult who received the AZD1222 COVID-19 vaccine. This specimen was peripheral blood, taken 28 days after the second AZD1222 dose. The V call is TRBV7-2, the J call TRBJ1-2; 10 nucleotides agree with TRBD1. The CDR3 region is CASSSLGQGLGGYTF. CDR3 DNA sequence: TGTGCCAGCAGCTCCCTGGGACAGGGGTTGGGTGGCTACACCTTC. Full variable domain (outside the CDR3, taken from reference TRBV7-2 and TRBJ1-2): GAGVSQSPSNKVTEKGKDVELRCDPISGHTALYWYRQSLGQGLEFLIYFQGNSAPDKSGLPSDRFSAERTGGSVSTLTIQRTQQEDSAVYLCASSSLGQGLGGYTFGSGTRLTVV.